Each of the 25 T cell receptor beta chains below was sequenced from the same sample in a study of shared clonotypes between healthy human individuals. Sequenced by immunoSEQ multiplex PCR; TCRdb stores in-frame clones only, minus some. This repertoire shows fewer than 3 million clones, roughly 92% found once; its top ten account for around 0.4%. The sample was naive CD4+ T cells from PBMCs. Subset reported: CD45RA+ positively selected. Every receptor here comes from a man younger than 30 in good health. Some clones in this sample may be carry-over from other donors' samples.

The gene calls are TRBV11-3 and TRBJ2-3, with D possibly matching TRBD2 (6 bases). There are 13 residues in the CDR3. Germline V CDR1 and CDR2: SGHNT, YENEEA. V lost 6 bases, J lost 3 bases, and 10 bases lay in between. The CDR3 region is CASSGRTTDTQYF. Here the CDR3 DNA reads TGTGCCAGCAGTGGGAGGACGACAGATACGCAGTATTTT. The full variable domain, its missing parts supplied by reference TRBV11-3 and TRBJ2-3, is EAGVVQSPRYKIIEKKQPVAFWCNPISGHNTLYWYLQNLGQGPELLIRYENEEAVDDSQLPKDRFSAERLKGVDSTLKIQPAELGDSAVYLCASSGRTTDTQYFGPGTRLTVL.

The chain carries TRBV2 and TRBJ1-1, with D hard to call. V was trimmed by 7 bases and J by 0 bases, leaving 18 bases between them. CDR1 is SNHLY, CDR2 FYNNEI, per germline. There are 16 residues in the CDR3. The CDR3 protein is CASTISMAAMNTEAFF. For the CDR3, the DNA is TGTGCCAGCACTATATCCATGGCAGCGATGAACACTGAAGCTTTCTTT.

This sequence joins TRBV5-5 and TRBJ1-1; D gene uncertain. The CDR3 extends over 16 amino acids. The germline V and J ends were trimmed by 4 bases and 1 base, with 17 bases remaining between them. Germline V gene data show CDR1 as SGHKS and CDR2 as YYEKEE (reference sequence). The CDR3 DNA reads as TGTGCCAGCAGCGGCGTACTAAATCCGTCGAACACTGAAGCTTTCTTT. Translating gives CASSGVLNPSNTEAFF. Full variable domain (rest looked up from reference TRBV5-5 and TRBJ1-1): DAGVTQSPTHLIKTRGQQVTLRCSPISGHKSVSWYQQVLGQGPQFIFQYYEKEERGRGNFPDRFSARQFPNYSSELNVNALLLGDSALYLCASSGVLNPSNTEAFFGQGTRLTVV.

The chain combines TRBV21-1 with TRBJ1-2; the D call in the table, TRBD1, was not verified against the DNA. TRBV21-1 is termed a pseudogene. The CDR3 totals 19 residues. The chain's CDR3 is CASSKVISQRTANRYGYTF. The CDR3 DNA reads TGTGCCAGCAGCAAAGTTATAAGTCAGAGGACAGCGAACCGCTATGGCTACACCTTC.

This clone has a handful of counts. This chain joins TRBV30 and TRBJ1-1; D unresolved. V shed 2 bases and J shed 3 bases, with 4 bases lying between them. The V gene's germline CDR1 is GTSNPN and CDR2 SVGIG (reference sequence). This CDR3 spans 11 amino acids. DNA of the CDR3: TGTGCCTGGAGTAGGGACACTGAAGCTTTCTTT. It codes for CAWSRDTEAFF. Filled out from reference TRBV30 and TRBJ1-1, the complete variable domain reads SQTIHQWPATLVQPVGSPLSLECTVEGTSNPNLYWYRQAAGRGLQLLFYSVGIGQISSEVPQNLSASRPQDRQFILSSKKLLLSDSGFYLCAWSRDTEAFFGQGTRLTVV.

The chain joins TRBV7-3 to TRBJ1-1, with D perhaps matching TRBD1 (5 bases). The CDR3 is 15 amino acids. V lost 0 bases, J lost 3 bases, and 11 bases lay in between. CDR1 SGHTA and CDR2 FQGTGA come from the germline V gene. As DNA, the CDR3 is TGTGCCAGCAGCTTAACGCCGGGGCGGGACACTGAAGCTTTCTTT. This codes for CASSLTPGRDTEAFF.

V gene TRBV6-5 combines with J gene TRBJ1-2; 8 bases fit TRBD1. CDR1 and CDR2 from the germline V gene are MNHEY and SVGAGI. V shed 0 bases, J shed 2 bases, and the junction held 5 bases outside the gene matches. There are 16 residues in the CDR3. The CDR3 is CASSYSRDRYNYGYTF. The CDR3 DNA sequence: TGTGCCAGCAGTTACTCACGGGACAGGTACAACTATGGCTACACCTTC.

DNA of the CDR3: TGCGCCAGCAGTGGAGTCCCGAGAGATTCGGTCAATGAGCAGTTCTTC. This sequence encodes CASSGVPRDSVNEQFF. The chain uses TRBV5-1 and TRBJ2-1, with D unclear. CDR3 length: 16 residues. V was cut by 5 bases and J by 6 bases, with 21 bases left in between. Germline V gives CDR1 SGHRS, CDR2 YFSETQ.

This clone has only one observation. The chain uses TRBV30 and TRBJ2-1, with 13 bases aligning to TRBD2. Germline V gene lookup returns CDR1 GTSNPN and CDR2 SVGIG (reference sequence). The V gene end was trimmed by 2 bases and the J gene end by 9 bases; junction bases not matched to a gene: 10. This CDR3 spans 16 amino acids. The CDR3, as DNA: TGTGCCTGGAGTTTCAGGACTAGCGGGAGAGCTGGTGAGCAGTTCTTC. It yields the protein CAWSFRTSGRAGEQFF.

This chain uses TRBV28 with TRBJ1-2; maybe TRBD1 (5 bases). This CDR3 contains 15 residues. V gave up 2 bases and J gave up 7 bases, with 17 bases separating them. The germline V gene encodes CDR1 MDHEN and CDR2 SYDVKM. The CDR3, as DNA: TGTGCCAGCAGTTTAAATACTTACAGGACGACTGGCTACACCTTC. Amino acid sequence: CASSLNTYRTTGYTF.

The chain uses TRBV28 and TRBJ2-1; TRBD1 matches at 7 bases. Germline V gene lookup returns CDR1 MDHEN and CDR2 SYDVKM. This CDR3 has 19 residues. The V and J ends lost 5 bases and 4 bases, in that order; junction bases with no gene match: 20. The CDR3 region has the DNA TGTGCCAGCAGTCCGCTGGGACAGTTTTTTGACCGGATATACAATGAGCAGTTCTTC. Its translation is CASSPLGQFFDRIYNEQFF.

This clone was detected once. Here the CDR3 reads CASSREGTGNEKLFF. CDR3 coding DNA: TGTGCCAGCAGTAGAGAAGGGACAGGCAATGAAAAACTGTTTTTT. The gene calls are TRBV2 and TRBJ1-4, with 8 bases identical to TRBD1. Germline lookup yields CDR1 SNHLY and CDR2 FYNNEI. The ends lost 5 bases at V and 5 bases at J; junction bases unmatched: 7. This CDR3 has 15 amino acids.

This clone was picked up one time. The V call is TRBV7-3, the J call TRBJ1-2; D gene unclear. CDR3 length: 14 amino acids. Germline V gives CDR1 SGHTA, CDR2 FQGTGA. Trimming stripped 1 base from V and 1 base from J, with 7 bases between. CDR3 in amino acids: CASSLNRDNYGYTF. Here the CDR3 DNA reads TGTGCCAGCAGCTTAAACCGGGATAACTATGGCTACACCTTC.

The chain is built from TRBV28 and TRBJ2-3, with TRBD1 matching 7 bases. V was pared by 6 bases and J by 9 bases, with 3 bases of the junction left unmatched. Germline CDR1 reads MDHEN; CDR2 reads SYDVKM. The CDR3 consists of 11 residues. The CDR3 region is CASRIRGTQYF. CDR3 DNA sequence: TGTGCCAGCAGAATCAGGGGGACGCAGTATTTT.

The CDR3 loop reads CASSYGQGFYGYTF. CDR3 nucleotide sequence: TGCGCCAGCAGCTATGGACAAGGGTTCTATGGCTACACCTTC. The rearrangement links TRBV5-1 to TRBJ1-2, with D possibly TRBD1 on 5 matching bases. CDR1 is SGHRS, CDR2 YFSETQ, per germline. V was cut by 3 bases and J by 4 bases, with 13 bases left in between. The CDR3 covers 14 residues. Drawing the rest from reference TRBV5-1 and TRBJ1-2, the complete variable domain is KAGVTQTPRYLIKTRGQQVTLSCSPISGHRSVSWYQQTPGQGLQFLFEYFSETQRNKGNFPGRFSGRQFSNSRSEMNVSTLELGDSALYLCASSYGQGFYGYTFGSGTRLTVV.

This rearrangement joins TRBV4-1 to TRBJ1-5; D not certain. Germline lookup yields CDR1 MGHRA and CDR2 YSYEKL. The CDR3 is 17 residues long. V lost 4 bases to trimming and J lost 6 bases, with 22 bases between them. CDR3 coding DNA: TGCGCCAGCAGCCCCCCAGACCCCCCTAGGGATGCTCAGCCCCAGCATTTT. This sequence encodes CASSPPDPPRDAQPQHF.

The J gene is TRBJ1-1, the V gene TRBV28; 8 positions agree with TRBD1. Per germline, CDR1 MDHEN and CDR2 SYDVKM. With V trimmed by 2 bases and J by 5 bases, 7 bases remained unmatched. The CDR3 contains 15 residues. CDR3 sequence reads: CASSLTRGPGTEAFF. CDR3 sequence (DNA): TGTGCCAGCAGTTTAACCAGGGGGCCGGGAACTGAAGCTTTCTTT.

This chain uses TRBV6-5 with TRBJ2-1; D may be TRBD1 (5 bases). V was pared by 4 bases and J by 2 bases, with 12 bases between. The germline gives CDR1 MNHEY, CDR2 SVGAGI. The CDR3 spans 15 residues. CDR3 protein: CASSLGQSPYNEQFF. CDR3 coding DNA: TGTGCCAGCAGTTTAGGACAATCCCCCTACAATGAGCAGTTCTTC.

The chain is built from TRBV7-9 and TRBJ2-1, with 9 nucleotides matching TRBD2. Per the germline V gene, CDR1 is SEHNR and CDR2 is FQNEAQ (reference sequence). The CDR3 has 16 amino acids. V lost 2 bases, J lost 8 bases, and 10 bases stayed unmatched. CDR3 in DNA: TGTGCCAGCAGCTTACCGGGGCGGGAGGGTTTCGATGAGCAGTTCTTC. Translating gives CASSLPGREGFDEQFF.

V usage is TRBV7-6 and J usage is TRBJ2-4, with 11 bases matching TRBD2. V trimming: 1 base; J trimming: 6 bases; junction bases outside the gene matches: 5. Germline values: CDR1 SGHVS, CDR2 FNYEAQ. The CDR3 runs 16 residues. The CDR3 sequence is CASSLGLAGGGNIQYF. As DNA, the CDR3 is TGTGCCAGCAGCTTAGGGCTAGCGGGAGGCGGAAACATTCAGTACTTC.

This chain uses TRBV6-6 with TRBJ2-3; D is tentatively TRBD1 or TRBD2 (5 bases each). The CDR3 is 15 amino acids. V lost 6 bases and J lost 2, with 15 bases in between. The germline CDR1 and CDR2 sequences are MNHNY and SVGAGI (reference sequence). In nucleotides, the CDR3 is TGTGCCAGCAGCCCTGCGAGGGGCAACACAGATACGCAGTATTTT. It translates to CASSPARGNTDTQYF.

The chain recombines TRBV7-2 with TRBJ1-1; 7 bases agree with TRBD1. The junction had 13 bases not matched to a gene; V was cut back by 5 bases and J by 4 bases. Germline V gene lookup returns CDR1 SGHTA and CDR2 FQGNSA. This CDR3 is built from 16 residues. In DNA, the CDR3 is TGTGCCAGCAGCCCACAACCGGCCAGGGGGGGCACTGAAGCTTTCTTT. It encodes CASSPQPARGGTEAFF.

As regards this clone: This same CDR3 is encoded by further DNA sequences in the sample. This chain's CDR3 is CASSRLAGGYNEQFF. The CDR3 DNA follows: TGTGCCAGCTCGCGGCTAGCGGGGGGGTACAATGAGCAGTTCTTC. The rearrangement uses TRBV18 and TRBJ2-1, with 12 bases matching TRBD2. Germline lookup yields CDR1 KGHSH and CDR2 LQKENI. The CDR3 totals 15 residues. V shed 6 bases and J 4 bases; nucleotides not matched to a gene: 4.

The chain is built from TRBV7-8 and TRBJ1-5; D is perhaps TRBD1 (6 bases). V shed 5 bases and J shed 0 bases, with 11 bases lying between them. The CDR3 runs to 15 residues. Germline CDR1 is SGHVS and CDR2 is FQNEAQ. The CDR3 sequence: CASSPRTASNQPQHF. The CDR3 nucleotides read TGTGCCAGCAGCCCACGGACAGCTAGCAATCAGCCCCAGCATTTT.

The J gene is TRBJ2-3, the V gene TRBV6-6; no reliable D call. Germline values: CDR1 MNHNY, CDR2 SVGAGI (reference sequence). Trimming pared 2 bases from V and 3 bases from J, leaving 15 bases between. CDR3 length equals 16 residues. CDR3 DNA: TGTGCCAGCAGTTACGTCCTTAAGGGCCGGACAGATACGCAGTATTTT. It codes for CASSYVLKGRTDTQYF.